This T cell receptor beta chain originates from a study of CD8 T cells in ankylosing spondylitis (dated by TCRdb to the late 2010s). Context from the whole study: The study profiled T cell receptor beta repertoires in healthy donors and ankylosing spondylitis patients to find disease-linked TCR variants. The full study cohort comprised approximately 23 ankylosing spondylitis patients and roughly 100 healthy donors. Peripheral blood samples were taken, and synovial fluid was additionally collected from ankylosing spondylitis patients. The investigation overall reported the following: The disease-linked clones showed a CD8+ phenotype and occurred at relatively low frequencies in peripheral blood. Blood from ankylosing spondylitis patients appeared to be characterized by a TCR beta motif made up of about 8 highly homologous amino acid variants. Some motif variants had previously been reported in the synovial fluid and blood of reactive arthritis patients, which suggests shared mechanisms of disease initiation. The disease-linked clones were reported as significantly enriched in matched synovial fluid samples from ankylosing spondylitis patients.

For each ankylosing spondylitis patient, the synovial fluid sample was matched to a blood sample from that same patient. These reads were obtained on an Illumina HiSeq 2500. TCR beta libraries were prepared by quantitative 5'-RACE with molecular barcodes. For the original study's pipeline: A new computational method based on a probabilistic model of VDJ rearrangement was used to identify disease-linked TCR variants. The public reads were reanalyzed by TCRdb: fastp trimming at Q25, MiXCR alignment, in-frame beta chains only. Identical CDR3 proteins give one entry, which carries the most common genes and DNA. TCRdb's processing, not the authors' own work, is the source of the V and J calls. The sample data list 150,000 to 200,000 distinct CDR3 sequences, and under 35% of these were observed just once. The ten most abundant clones make up around 6.2% of the sample. Turning to this clonotype: Its recognized antigen is unknown. Per-base quality was not reported, and no clone a single base away is much larger than it.

The clonotype comes from a male donor with ankylosing spondylitis. Sequences were obtained from synovial fluid, either unsorted or a sorted T cell fraction (not recorded which).

The CDR3 protein sequence reads: CASSQNPTGTSGSYEQYF. The bases read TGTGCCAGCAGCCAAAACCCCACCGGGACTAGCGGGAGCTACGAGCAGTACTTC. This sequence uses TRBV4-2 and TRBJ2-7; TRBD2 matches 14 bases in the middle. Here V drops 2 bases and J drops 3 bases, and the junction holds 9 bases not matched to any gene. Reading the germline V gene gives CDR1 LGHNA and CDR2 YNFKEQ. Spanning cysteine to phenylalanine, the CDR3 consists of 18 amino acids. The DNA shown is the 54-base CDR3, in frame from base 1.